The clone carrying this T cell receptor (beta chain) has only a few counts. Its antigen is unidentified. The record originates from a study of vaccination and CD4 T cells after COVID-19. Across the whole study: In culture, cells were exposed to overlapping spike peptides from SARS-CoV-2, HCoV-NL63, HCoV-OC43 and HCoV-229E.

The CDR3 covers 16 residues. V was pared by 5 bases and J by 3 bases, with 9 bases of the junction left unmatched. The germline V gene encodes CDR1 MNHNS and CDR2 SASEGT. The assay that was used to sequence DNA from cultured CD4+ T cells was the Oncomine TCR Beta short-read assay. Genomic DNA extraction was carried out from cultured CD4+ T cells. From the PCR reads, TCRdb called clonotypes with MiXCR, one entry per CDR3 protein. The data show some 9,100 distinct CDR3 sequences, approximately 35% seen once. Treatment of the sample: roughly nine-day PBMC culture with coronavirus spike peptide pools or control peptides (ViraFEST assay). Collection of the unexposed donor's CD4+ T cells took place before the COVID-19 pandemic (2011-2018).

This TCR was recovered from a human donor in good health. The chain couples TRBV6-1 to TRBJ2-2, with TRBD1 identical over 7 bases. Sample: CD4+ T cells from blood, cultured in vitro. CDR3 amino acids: CASSHLPGQYTGELFF. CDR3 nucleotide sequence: TGTGCCAGCAGTCACCTACCGGGACAGTACACCGGGGAGCTGTTTTTT.